These T cell receptor beta chains were read from a single sample in a study of shared clonotypes between healthy human individuals. Here immunoSEQ multiplex PCR was the method, and the copy in TCRdb shows in-frame clones only, minus some. Seen here are approximately 2.3 million clones, approximately 93% observed once, and the top ten hold 0.3% to 0.4%. Sequenced sample: naive CD4+ T cells from PBMCs. All receptors derive from a man between 18 and 35 years old in good health. Some clones in this sample may be carry-over from other donors' samples. The CDR3 runs from the conserved cysteine through the conserved F or W. Each record gives: J gene, V gene, clone size, D gene, CDR3 DNA, CDR3 protein. The D gene is left open where the match is weak. Only part of the rows carry a size: once, few, many, or a class if the clone is expanded.

TRBJ1-5	TRBV7-9	NA	NA	TGTGCCAGCAGCTCATCAGGGGTTCAGCCCCAGCATTTT	CASSSSGVQPQHF
TRBJ1-5	TRBV5-4	NA	NA	TGTGCCAGCAGCTTGGGGGGCGTAAATCAGCCCCAGCATTTT	CASSLGGVNQPQHF
TRBJ2-7	TRBV6-5	NA	NA	TGTGCCAGCAGTTACCCTCAGGGGGGAGGGGAGTACTTC	CASSYPQGGGEYF
TRBJ1-1	TRBV7-3	few	NA	TGTGCCAGCAGCCTCGGACAGCTTCGGTGGGCTTTCTTT	CASSLGQLRWAFF
TRBJ2-3	TRBV7-3	NA	NA	TGTGCCAGCAGCTTACAAAGTTGGGGTAACACAGATACGCAGTATTTT	CASSLQSWGNTDTQYF
TRBJ1-1	TRBV5-1	NA	NA	TGCGCCAGCAGCTTGGGGACAGAAGAAGCTTTCTTT	CASSLGTEEAFF
TRBJ2-5	TRBV14	NA	NA	TGTGCCAGCAGCCCAAGATTGGGTCGAGTCCAAGAGACCCAGTACTTC	CASSPRLGRVQETQYF
TRBJ1-4	TRBV11-2	NA	NA	TGTGCCAGCAGCTACCGCCGGGACCGATTTAATGAAAAACTGTTTTTT	CASSYRRDRFNEKLFF
TRBJ2-7	TRBV4-2	NA	TRBD2	TGTGCCAGCAGCCAACCGACTAGCGGGAGCTCCTACGAGCAGTACTTC	CASSQPTSGSSYEQYF
TRBJ2-7	TRBV28	once	NA	TGTGCCAGCAGCCTGACAGGGAGGGTCGTCGAGCAGTACTTC	CASSLTGRVVEQYF
TRBJ1-5	TRBV7-2	NA	NA	TGTGCCAGCAGCCCCACCGGTGACAATCAGCCCCAGCATTTT	CASSPTGDNQPQHF
TRBJ1-2	TRBV27	NA	TRBD1	TGTGCCAGCGGATCGTTCCAGGGGGCAAAAGCTAACTATGGCTACACCTTC	CASGSFQGAKANYGYTF
TRBJ1-4	TRBV2	NA	TRBD1	TGTGCCAGCAGTGAACGGCGAGCGACAGGGCTTTTT	CASSERRATGLF
TRBJ2-3	TRBV27	NA	TRBD2	TGTGCCAGCAGTCTACAGACGAACCCGATTAGCGGGGTTAGCACAGATACGCAGTATTTT	CASSLQTNPISGVSTDTQYF
TRBJ2-7	TRBV5-1	NA	TRBD2	TGCGCCAGCAGCCAACTAGCGGGAGGGACCTACGAGCAGTACTTC	CASSQLAGGTYEQYF
TRBJ1-2	TRBV2	NA	TRBD1	TGTGCCAGCAGATTCCGGGACAGCGCTAACTATGGCTACACCTTC	CASRFRDSANYGYTF
TRBJ2-1	TRBV5-1	NA	NA	TGCGCCAGCAGCTTGGATTTATCTGCGGACAGACCGTTCTTC	CASSLDLSADRPFF
TRBJ1-1	TRBV7-2	NA	NA	TGTGCCAGCAGCTTAGTGAGCATGAACACTGAAGCTTTCTTT	CASSLVSMNTEAFF
TRBJ2-1	TRBV14	NA	TRBD2	TGTGCCAGCAGCCTCGGACTAGCGGGGACGAGTGAGCAGTTCTTC	CASSLGLAGTSEQFF
TRBJ1-2	TRBV9	NA	NA	TGTGCCAGCAGCGTCCTCTCCACTAACTATGGCTACACCTTC	CASSVLSTNYGYTF
TRBJ2-7	TRBV30	NA	TRBD1	TGTGCCTGCCGAGGGTCCGGGACAGGGACCTACGAGCAGTACTTC	CACRGSGTGTYEQYF
TRBJ2-7	TRBV7-9	NA	TRBD2	TGTGCCAGCAGCTGGCGGGAGGCGTCCGAGCAGTACTTC	CASSWREASEQYF
TRBJ2-5	TRBV18	NA	NA	TGTGCCAGCTCACCGGGTTTGGGGGAGACCCAGTACTTC	CASSPGLGETQYF
TRBJ1-1	TRBV5-1	NA	NA	TGCGCCAGCAGCTTGCAGGGTGTCGGCACTGAAGCTTTCTTT	CASSLQGVGTEAFF
TRBJ2-5	TRBV28	NA	TRBD2	TGTGCCAGCAGTTTAGGGGCTAGCGGGGGGGAGACCCAGTACTTC	CASSLGASGGETQYF
TRBJ2-3	TRBV28	NA	NA	TGTGCCAGCAGCCCATTCGCCGGCTACACAGATACGCAGTATTTT	CASSPFAGYTDTQYF
TRBJ1-1	TRBV25-1	NA	NA	TGTGCCAGCCAGTTAAGAGGGGGGGGTGAAGCTTTCTTT	CASQLRGGGEAFF
TRBJ2-7	TRBV6-1	NA	NA	TGTGCCAGCACCGAGGGGAGTTCCCTTTACGAGCAGTACTTC	CASTEGSSLYEQYF
TRBJ2-6	TRBV7-2	NA	NA	TGTGCCAGCAGCGAGGGCTCGGGGGCCAACGTCCTGACTTTC	CASSEGSGANVLTF
TRBJ2-2	TRBV4-1	NA	NA	TGCGCCAGCAGCCAAGATAGGGGGACCGGGCGGTTTTTT	CASSQDRGTGRFF
TRBJ2-1	TRBV7-3	NA	NA	TGTGCCAGCAGCTTTACAGGGAGCTTACAGTTCTTC	CASSFTGSLQFF
TRBJ2-1	TRBV4-2	NA	NA	TGTGCCAGCAGCCAAGATAGGTGGGCCCAAAATGGGGAGCAGTTCTTC	CASSQDRWAQNGEQFF
TRBJ2-1	TRBV7-2	NA	TRBD2	TGTGCCAGCACCCAAGGAGCGGGAGCCTACAATGAGCAGTTCTTC	CASTQGAGAYNEQFF
TRBJ2-7	TRBV7-2	NA	NA	TGTGCCAGCAGCTTGGGGCTAGCGTCGAGCTCCTACGAGCAGTACTTC	CASSLGLASSSYEQYF
TRBJ2-5	TRBV5-1	NA	TRBD2	TGCGCCAGCAGCACCGGCGTCCGGAAAGCGGGAGGCGAGACCCAGTACTTC	CASSTGVRKAGGETQYF
TRBJ2-7	TRBV6-6	NA	NA	TGTGCCAGCAGTTACTCGCCGGGAGAAGGGTACGAGCAGTACTTC	CASSYSPGEGYEQYF
TRBJ2-1	TRBV6-5	NA	TRBD2	TGTGCCAGCAGTTTCACTAGCGGGGGGCGCAATGAGCAGTTCTTC	CASSFTSGGRNEQFF
TRBJ1-5	TRBV6-1	NA	NA	TGTGCCAGCAGTCAATCCAATCAGCCCCAGCATTTT	CASSQSNQPQHF
TRBJ2-5	TRBV4-1	NA	TRBD1	TGCGCCAGCAGCCCCCATTCGGACAGGGTCCACCAAGAGACCCAGTACTTC	CASSPHSDRVHQETQYF